Listed here are 11 T cell receptor beta chains from one sample, sequenced in a study of T cell responses to AZD1222 COVID-19 vaccine. Using immunoSEQ multiplex PCR, the repertoire was profiled, and TCRdb retains in-frame clones only, with some absent. The data show about 120,000 clones, more than 85% seen once. This material consisted of peripheral blood, taken on day 0 of AZD1222 vaccination. The receptors originated from an adult in good health.

The V call is TRBV7-2, the J call TRBJ1-4; 8 positions match TRBD1. Germline-derived CDR1 and CDR2 are SGHTA and FQGNSA. The CDR3 totals 14 residues. V gave up 4 bases and J gave up 8 bases; unmatched junction bases: 6. Here the CDR3 DNA reads TGTGCCAGCAGCTCTGGACAGGGTTACGAAAAACTGTTTTTT. Residues: CASSSGQGYEKLFF.

CDR3 sequence (DNA): TGCGCCAGCAGCGCCGGACAGGACTACACAGATACGCAGTATTTT. Translation: CASSAGQDYTDTQYF. The chain recombines TRBV5-1 with TRBJ2-3; D may be TRBD1 (7 bases). V lost 4 bases, J lost 2 bases, and 14 bases lay in between. Germline V gene lookup returns CDR1 SGHRS and CDR2 YFSETQ. The CDR3 consists of 15 residues.

This sequence joins TRBV28 and TRBJ2-3; 7 positions match TRBD1. The germline V gene has CDR1 MDHEN and CDR2 SYDVKM. The CDR3 runs to 15 residues. J was trimmed by 1 base and V by 6 bases; bases with no gene match: 7. DNA for the CDR3: TGTGCCAGCAGCCGACAGGGTTGGGGCACAGATACGCAGTATTTT. This codes for CASSRQGWGTDTQYF.

The CDR3 is CAVFAGVYQETQYF. The CDR3 DNA sequence: TGTGCAGTTTTTGCGGGGGTGTACCAAGAGACCCAGTACTTC. The chain is built from TRBV6-5 and TRBJ2-5, with 7 bases identical to TRBD2. CDR3 length: 14 residues. The V gene's germline CDR1 is MNHEY and CDR2 SVGAGI.

This rearrangement joins TRBV29-1 to TRBJ1-1, with D unclear. Trimming cost V 1 base and J 2 bases, with 8 bases left between them. This CDR3 has 13 amino acids. CDR1 and CDR2 from the germline V gene are SQVTM and ANQGSEA. CDR3 protein: CSVEVGYNTEAFF. The DNA for the CDR3 is TGCAGCGTTGAAGTGGGATATAACACTGAAGCTTTCTTT.

The V call is TRBV7-2, the J call TRBJ2-1; either TRBD1 or TRBD2 may fit D (5 bases each). Germline-derived CDR1 and CDR2 are SGHTA and FQGNSA. V was trimmed by 1 base and J by 5 bases, leaving 9 bases between them. The CDR3 is 14 amino acids. CDR3 nucleotide sequence: TGTGCCAGCAGCTTAGGACGGGACCACAATGAGCAGTTCTTC. Protein sequence: CASSLGRDHNEQFF.

V and J are TRBV28 and TRBJ1-4; D gene uncertain. CDR1 is MDHEN and CDR2 is SYDVKM in the germline V gene. There are 13 residues in the CDR3. V was cut by 6 bases and J by 8 bases, with 13 bases left in between. The CDR3 is CASRVDGIEKLFF. CDR3 nucleotide sequence: TGTGCCAGCAGGGTGGATGGGATAGAAAAACTGTTTTTT.

V usage is TRBV4-1 and J usage is TRBJ1-4; the match to TRBD1 covers 9 bases. This CDR3 is 15 amino acids long. Germline V gives CDR1 MGHRA, CDR2 YSYEKL. With 4 bases clipped from V and 8 bases from J, the junction kept 8 bases outside the gene matches. The CDR3 loop reads CASSLTGTGTEKLFF. As DNA, the CDR3 is TGCGCCAGCAGCCTCACCGGGACAGGGACGGAAAAACTGTTTTTT.

CDR3 residues: CASSLVTTSYEQYF. Here the CDR3 DNA reads TGTGCCAGCAGTTTAGTCACTACGTCCTACGAGCAGTACTTC. The chain employs TRBV28 and TRBJ2-7; no definite D call. CDR3 length equals 14 residues. The V and J ends lost 2 bases and 1 base respectively, with 9 bases between them. Germline loops: CDR1 MDHEN, CDR2 SYDVKM. Supplemented by reference TRBV28 and TRBJ2-7, the full variable domain reads DVKVTQSSRYLVKRTGEKVFLECVQDMDHENMFWYRQDPGLGLRLIYFSYDVKMKEKGDIPEGYSVSREKKERFSLILESASTNQTSMYLCASSLVTTSYEQYFGPGTRLTVT.

This clone is a singleton in its sample. J is TRBJ1-2 and V is TRBV4-1, with D perhaps TRBD1 (5 bases). Germline lookup yields CDR1 MGHRA and CDR2 YSYEKL. The CDR3 has 14 amino acids. V was shortened by 3 bases and J by 8 bases, with 16 bases between the two germline ends. In DNA, the CDR3 is TGCGCCAGCAGCCAGTCCCAGGGAGGGCAAGGCTACACCTTC. It codes for CASSQSQGGQGYTF.

V usage is TRBV19 and J usage is TRBJ1-5; 12 bases are shared with TRBD1. After removal of 6 bases from V and 1 base from J, the junction contained 4 bases not matched to a gene. The CDR3 has 16 amino acids. CDR1 is LNHDA and CDR2 is SQIVND in the germline V gene (reference sequence). The CDR3 DNA sequence: TGTGCCAGTAGACGGGACAGGGGGCGAAGCAATCAGCCCCAGCATTTT. This gives the protein CASRRDRGRSNQPQHF.